This T cell receptor (beta chain) was captured by sequencing in a study of CD8 T cells in ankylosing spondylitis (dated by TCRdb to the late 2010s). Context from the whole study: T cell receptor beta repertoires were profiled in healthy donors and ankylosing spondylitis patients so that disease-linked TCR variants could be found. The full study cohort comprised approximately 23 ankylosing spondylitis patients and 110 or so healthy donors. Peripheral blood was sampled, and synovial fluid was additionally collected from ankylosing spondylitis patients. Summary of the overall study and its limitations: Blood from ankylosing spondylitis patients appeared to be characterized by a TCR beta motif made up of under 10 highly homologous amino acid variants. The disease-linked clones were reported to be significantly enriched in matched synovial fluid samples from ankylosing spondylitis patients. The disease-linked clones had a CD8+ phenotype and were found at relatively low frequencies in peripheral blood. Some motif variants had previously been reported in the synovial fluid and blood of reactive arthritis patients, which suggests shared mechanisms of disease initiation.

V loses 0 bases of germline sequence and J loses 5 bases, and the interval between the two ends is 12 bases. Spanning cysteine to phenylalanine, the CDR3 consists of 14 amino acids. Here the CDR3 DNA is all that survives: 42 bases in frame from base 1. CDR1 SGHRS and CDR2 YFSETQ were looked up in the germline V gene. As concerns this clonotype: The specificity of this receptor is unknown. Base quality data are lacking; no much larger clone is found one base away.

Instrument used: Illumina HiSeq 2500. Quantitative 5'-RACE with molecular barcodes was used to prepare TCR beta libraries. Per the source publication's procedure: Disease-linked TCR variants were identified with a new computational method built on a probabilistic model of VDJ rearrangement. The public reads were run again by TCRdb, first through fastp at Q25 and then through MiXCR, and only productive beta chains were kept. Here each entry gathers all rows of one CDR3 protein and keeps the most common genes and DNA. These V and J calls are TCRdb output, not the study's own analysis. For this sample the table gives 200,000 to 300,000 distinct CDR3 sequences, of which about 10% were detected only once. 2.5% to 3% of the sample belongs to the ten largest clones.

The chain is assembled from TRBV5-1 and TRBJ2-7; the D gene identity is not certain. The sequencing sample was made of blood, either unsorted or a sorted T cell fraction (not recorded which). The source of this sequence is a male donor with ankylosing spondylitis or in good health (not recorded which). The CDR3 amino acid sequence is: CASSLEAKVHEQYF. The DNA sequence is given as TGCGCCAGCAGCTTGGAAGCGAAGGTACACGAGCAGTACTTC.